This T cell receptor beta chain was recovered during a study of patients and donors after allogeneic stem cell transplantation. One entry per CDR3 protein results from TCRdb running MiXCR on the RT-PCR reads. This table has about 230,000 distinct CDR3 sequences, roughly 14% appearing once. Germline CDR1 reads SEHNR; CDR2 reads FQNEAQ (reference sequence). The CDR3 covers 15 residues. Trimming cost V 4 bases and J 3 bases; bases outside gene matches: 3. The sample was blood, either unsorted or a sorted T cell fraction (not recorded which). This sequence was found in a human donor who was either an allogeneic HSCT recipient or a stem cell or donor lymphocyte infusion donor (not recorded which). It is not recorded whose cells these are; they may come from a transplant donor. The chain combines TRBV7-9 with TRBJ1-5, with 10 bases identical to TRBD1. Here the CDR3 DNA reads TGTGCCAGCAGCTCGGACAGGGGGGACAATCAGCCCCAGCATTTT. It is translated as CASSSDRGDNQPQHF.